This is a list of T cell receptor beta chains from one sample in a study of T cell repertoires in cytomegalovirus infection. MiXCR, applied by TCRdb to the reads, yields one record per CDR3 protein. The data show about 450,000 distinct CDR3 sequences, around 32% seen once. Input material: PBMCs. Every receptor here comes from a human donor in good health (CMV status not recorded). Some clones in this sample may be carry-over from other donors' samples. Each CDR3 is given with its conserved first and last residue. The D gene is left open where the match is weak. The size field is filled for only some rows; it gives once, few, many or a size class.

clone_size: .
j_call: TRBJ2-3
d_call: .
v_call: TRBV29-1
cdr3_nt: TGCAGCTCTCGTCCTACCACACATACGCAGTATTTT
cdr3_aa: CSSRPTTHTQYF

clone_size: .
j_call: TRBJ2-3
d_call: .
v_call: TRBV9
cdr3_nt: TGTGCCAGCAGCCCCGGTGGGGCAGATACGCAGTATTTT
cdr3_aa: CASSPGGADTQYF

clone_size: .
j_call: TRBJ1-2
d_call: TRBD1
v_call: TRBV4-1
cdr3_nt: TGCGACAGCAGCCAAGAGGGGACAGGGAACTATGGCTACACCTTC
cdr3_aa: CDSSQEGTGNYGYTF

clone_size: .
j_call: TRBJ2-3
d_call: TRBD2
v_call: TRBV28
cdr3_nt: TGTGCCAGCACCTCATGGCGGGGGGGGGGCACAGATACGCAGTATTTT
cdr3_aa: CASTSWRGGGTDTQYF

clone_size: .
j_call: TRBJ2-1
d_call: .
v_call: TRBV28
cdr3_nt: TGTGCCAGCAGAAAAACTCCGGGCAAGGGTGAGCAGTTCTTC
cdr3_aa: CASRKTPGKGEQFF

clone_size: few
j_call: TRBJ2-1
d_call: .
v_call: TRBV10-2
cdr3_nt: TGCGCCAGCAGTGAGTCGCGGCTAGCCCTCAACAATGAGCAGTTCTTC
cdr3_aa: CASSESRLALNNEQFF

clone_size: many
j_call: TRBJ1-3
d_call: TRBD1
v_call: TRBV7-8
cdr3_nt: TGTGCCAGCAGCTTAGCGGGACAGGGCGTTGGAAACACCATATATTTT
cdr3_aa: CASSLAGQGVGNTIYF

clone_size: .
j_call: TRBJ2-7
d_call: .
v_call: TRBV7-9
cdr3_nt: TGTGCCAGCAGCTTAGTAGGTGACAGCGACGAGCAGTACTTC
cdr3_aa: CASSLVGDSDEQYF

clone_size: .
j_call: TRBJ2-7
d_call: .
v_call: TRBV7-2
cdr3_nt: TGTGCCAGCAGCTATTCCGGGAGCCGCACCTACGAGCAGTACTTC
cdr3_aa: CASSYSGSRTYEQYF

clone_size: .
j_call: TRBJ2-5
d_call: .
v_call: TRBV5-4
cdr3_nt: TGTGCCAGCAGGCCGGTACCGGCAGTCGGGGTTGAGACCCAGTACTTC
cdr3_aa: CASRPVPAVGVETQYF

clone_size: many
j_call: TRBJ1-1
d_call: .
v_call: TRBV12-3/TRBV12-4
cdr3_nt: TGTGCCAGCAGTTTGGGCTCCTGGAACACTGAAGCTTTCTTT
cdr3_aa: CASSLGSWNTEAFF

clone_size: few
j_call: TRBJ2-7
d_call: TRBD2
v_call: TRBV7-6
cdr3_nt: TGTGCCAGCAGCCCAGTCGCACTAGCGGGCTACGAGCAGTACTTC
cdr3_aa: CASSPVALAGYEQYF

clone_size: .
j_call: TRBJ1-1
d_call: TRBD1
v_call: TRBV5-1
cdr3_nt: TGCGCCAGTTCGAGGAACAGGGGGCAGAACACTGAAGCTTTCTTT
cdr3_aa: CASSRNRGQNTEAFF

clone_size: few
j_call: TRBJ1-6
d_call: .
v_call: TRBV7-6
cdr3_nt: TGTGCCAGCAGCTTAGAGACCTTTAATTCACCCCTCCACTTT
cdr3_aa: CASSLETFNSPLHF

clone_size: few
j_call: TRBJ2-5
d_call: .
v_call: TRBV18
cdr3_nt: TGTGCCAGCTCACCAGCAGGGGAGTACCAAGAGACCCAGTACTTC
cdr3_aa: CASSPAGEYQETQYF

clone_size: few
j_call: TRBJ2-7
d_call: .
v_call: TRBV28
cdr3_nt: TGTGCCAGCAGACCGGGGCCGAGACACTACGAGCAGTACTTC
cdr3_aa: CASRPGPRHYEQYF

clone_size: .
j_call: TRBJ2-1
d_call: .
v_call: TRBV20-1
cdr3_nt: TGCAGTGCTAGATGGCAATACTTCTACAATGAGCAGTTCTTC
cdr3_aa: CSARWQYFYNEQFF

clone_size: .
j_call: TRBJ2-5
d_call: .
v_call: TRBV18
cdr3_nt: TGTGCCAGCTCACCACCGGCGGCCAGACAAGAGACCCAGTACTTC
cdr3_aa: CASSPPAARQETQYF

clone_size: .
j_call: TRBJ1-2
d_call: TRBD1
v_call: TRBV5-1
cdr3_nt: TGCGCCAGCAAAATAAACACGGGGACAGACTATGGCTACACCTTC
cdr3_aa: CASKINTGTDYGYTF

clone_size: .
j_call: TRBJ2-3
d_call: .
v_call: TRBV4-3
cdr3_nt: TGCGCCAGCAGCCAAGCTCCGACAGGCACAGATACGCAGTATTTT
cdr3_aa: CASSQAPTGTDTQYF

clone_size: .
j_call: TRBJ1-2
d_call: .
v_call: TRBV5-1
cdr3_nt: TGCGCCAGCAGCCCCGAACCTGGGAAATACACCTTC
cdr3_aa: CASSPEPGKYTF

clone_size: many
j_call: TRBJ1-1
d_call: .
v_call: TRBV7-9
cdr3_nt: TGTGCCAGCAGCTTACAGGTCATGAACACTGAAGCTTTCTTT
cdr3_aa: CASSLQVMNTEAFF

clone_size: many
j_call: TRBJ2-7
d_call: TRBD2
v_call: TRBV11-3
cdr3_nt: TGTGCCAGCAGCTTAGATCGGGGGGGAGAGCAGTACTTC
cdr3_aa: CASSLDRGGEQYF

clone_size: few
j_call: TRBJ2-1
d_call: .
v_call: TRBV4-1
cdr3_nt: TGCGCCAGCAGCCAAGAAGGGAGCAGTTACAATGAGCAGTTCTTC
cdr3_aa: CASSQEGSSYNEQFF

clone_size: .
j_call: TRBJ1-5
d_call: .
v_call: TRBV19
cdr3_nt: TGTGCCAGTACTAAAGTGGGGGGCAATCAGCCCCAGCATTTT
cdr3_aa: CASTKVGGNQPQHF

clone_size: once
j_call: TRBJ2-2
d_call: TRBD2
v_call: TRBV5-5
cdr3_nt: TGTGCCAGCAGCTCCAGGGTACTAGCGGGGGCCCTCAACACCGGGGAGCTGTTTTTT
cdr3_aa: CASSSRVLAGALNTGELFF

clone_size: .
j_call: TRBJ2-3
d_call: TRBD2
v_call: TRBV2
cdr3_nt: TGTGCCAGCAACGCGGGGGGCGCCGCAGATACGCAGTATTTT
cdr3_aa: CASNAGGAADTQYF

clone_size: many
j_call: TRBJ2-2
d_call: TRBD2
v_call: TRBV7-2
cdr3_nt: TGTGCCAGCAGCCGCAGAGCTAGCGGGGGGGCCGGCGGGGAGCTGTTTTTT
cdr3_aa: CASSRRASGGAGGELFF

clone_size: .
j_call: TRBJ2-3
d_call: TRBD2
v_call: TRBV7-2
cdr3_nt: TGTGCCAGCAGCTCCGACGGGCGGGGGGCCTGGGCAGATACGCAGTATTTT
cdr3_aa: CASSSDGRGAWADTQYF

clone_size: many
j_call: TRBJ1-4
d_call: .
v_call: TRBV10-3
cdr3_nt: TGTGCCATCAGGGGGACCGGCCAAGGGGAAAAACTGTTTTTT
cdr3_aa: CAIRGTGQGEKLFF

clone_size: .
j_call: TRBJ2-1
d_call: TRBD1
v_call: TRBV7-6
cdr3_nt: TGTGCCAGCAGCTTCGGGCTAGGGGGCGCGGGTGAGCAGTTCTTC
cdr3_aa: CASSFGLGGAGEQFF

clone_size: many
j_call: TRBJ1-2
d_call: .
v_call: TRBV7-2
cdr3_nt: TGTGCCAGCAGTTATTATGGAGGCTACACCTTC
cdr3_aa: CASSYYGGYTF

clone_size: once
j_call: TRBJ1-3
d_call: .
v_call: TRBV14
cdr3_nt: TGTGCAAGCAGCCAAGGGGACCCATTCTCTGGAAACACCCTATATTTT
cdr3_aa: CASSQGDPFSGNTLYF

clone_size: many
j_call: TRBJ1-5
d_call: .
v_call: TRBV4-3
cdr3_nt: TGCGCCAGCAGCCAAGCCGGGGGGGGACAGCCCCAGCATTTT
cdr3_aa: CASSQAGGGQPQHF

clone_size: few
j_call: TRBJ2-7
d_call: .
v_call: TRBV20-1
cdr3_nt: TGCAGTGCCCGACAGGCCCTCGACGAGCAGTACTTC
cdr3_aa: CSARQALDEQYF

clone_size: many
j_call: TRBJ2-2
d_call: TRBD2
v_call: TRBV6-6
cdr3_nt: TGTGCCAGCCGTACTACTAGCGGGGGGGAGTGGGGCACCGGGGAGCTGTTTTTT
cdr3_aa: CASRTTSGGEWGTGELFF

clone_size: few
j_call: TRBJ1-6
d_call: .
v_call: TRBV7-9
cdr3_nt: TGTGCCAGCAGGGGCCCCTGGGATAATTCACCCCTCCACTTT
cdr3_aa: CASRGPWDNSPLHF

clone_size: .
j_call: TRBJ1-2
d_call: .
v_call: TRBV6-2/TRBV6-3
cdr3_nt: TGTGCCAGCAGTTACCCGGCGAGGGCAGCTAACTATGGCTACACCTTC
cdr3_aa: CASSYPARAANYGYTF

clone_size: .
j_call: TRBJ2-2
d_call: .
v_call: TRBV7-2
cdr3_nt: TGTGCCAGCAGCTTAGGAGCTGGTTATGCCGGGGAGCTGTTTTTT
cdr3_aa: CASSLGAGYAGELFF

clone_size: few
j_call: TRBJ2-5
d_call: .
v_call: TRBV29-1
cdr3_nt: TGCAGCGTTCACAGAGCACAAGAGACCCAGTACTTC
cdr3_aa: CSVHRAQETQYF

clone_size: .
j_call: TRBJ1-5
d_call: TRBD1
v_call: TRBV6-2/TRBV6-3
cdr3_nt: TGTGCCAGCAGCCCACAACAGGGGAACAATCAGCCCCAGCATTTT
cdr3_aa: CASSPQQGNNQPQHF

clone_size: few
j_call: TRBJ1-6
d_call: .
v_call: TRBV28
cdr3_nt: TGTGCCAGCAGTTCCTCCGGCAGGCTAATTCACTTT
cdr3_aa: CASSSSGRLIHF

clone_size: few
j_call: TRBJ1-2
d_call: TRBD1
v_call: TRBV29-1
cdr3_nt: TGCAGCGTGACCCCGGGACAGAATAACTATGGCTACACCTTC
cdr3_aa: CSVTPGQNNYGYTF

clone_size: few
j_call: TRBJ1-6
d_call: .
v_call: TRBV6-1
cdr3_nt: TGTGCCAGCACCTCTTCGGGGACCGCCGGGTTAAATAATTCACCCCTCCACTTT
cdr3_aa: CASTSSGTAGLNNSPLHF

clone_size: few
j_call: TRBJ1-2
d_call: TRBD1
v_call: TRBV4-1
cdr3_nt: TGCGCCAGCAGCCCTCGGACAGGGTTCGTCTATGGCTACACCTTC
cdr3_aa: CASSPRTGFVYGYTF

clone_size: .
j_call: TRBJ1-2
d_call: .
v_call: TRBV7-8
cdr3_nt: TGTGCCAGCAGTGGGGGGGGCGATGGCTACACCTTC
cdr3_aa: CASSGGGDGYTF

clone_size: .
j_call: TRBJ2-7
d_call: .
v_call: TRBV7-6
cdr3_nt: TGTGCCAGCAGCTTAGCCGTACCGGCAGGGACATCCTACGAGCAGTACTTC
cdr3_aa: CASSLAVPAGTSYEQYF

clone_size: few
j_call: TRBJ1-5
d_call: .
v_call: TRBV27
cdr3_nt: TGTGCCAGCAGTCCGTACAGGGCCGGGCAGCCCCAGCATTTT
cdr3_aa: CASSPYRAGQPQHF

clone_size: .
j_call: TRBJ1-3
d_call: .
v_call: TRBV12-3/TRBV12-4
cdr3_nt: TGTGCCAGCAGTTCGCCCCCCGACCGGGGGCCTGGAAACACCATATGTTTT
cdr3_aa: CASSSPPDRGPGNTICF

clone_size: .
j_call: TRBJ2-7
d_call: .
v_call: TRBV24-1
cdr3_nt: TGTGCCACCAAGCCGAAGTACTTC
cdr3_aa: CATKPKYF

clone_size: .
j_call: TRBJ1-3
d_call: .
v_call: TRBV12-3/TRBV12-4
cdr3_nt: TGTGGTGCTAGGACGAGCTCTGGAAACACCATATATTTT
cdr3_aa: CGARTSSGNTIYF